Below, 24 T cell receptor beta chains from the same sample are listed, as sequenced in a study of cytomegalovirus exposure and HLA in healthy donors. The study ran its PCR with 60 Vbeta and 13 Jbeta primers. Here immunoSEQ multiplex PCR was the method, and the copy in TCRdb shows in-frame clones only, minus some. The table has 100,000 to 150,000 clones, 70% to 85% seen once; the top ten hold approximately 2.6%. Sequences were obtained from PBMCs. These receptors came from a man aged 45-65 years in good health and CMV-seronegative.

V usage is TRBV9 and J usage is TRBJ1-2, with a possible D match to TRBD1 (6 bases). CDR3 size: 15 residues. Trimming shortened V by 0 bases and J by 2 bases, and 11 bases separated the two germline ends. Germline V lookup: CDR1 SGDLS, CDR2 YYNGEE. The CDR3 is CASSVAGGINYGYTF. DNA of the CDR3: TGTGCCAGCAGCGTAGCGGGGGGCATCAACTATGGCTACACCTTC.

The sample holds one count of this clone. The chain combines TRBV6-5 with TRBJ2-2; a weak D match, TRBD1 (6 bases). This CDR3 is 15 amino acids long. Germline-derived CDR1 and CDR2 are MNHEY and SVGAGI. Trimming took off 2 bases at V and 4 bases at J, with 11 bases between the two ends. The CDR3 loop is CASSYRRGGTGELFF. The CDR3 DNA is TGTGCCAGCAGTTACCGCAGAGGGGGCACCGGGGAGCTGTTTTTT.

This clone showed up just once. This rearrangement joins TRBV9 to TRBJ2-1; 7 positions agree with TRBD2. The V gene's germline CDR1 is SGDLS and CDR2 YYNGEE. This CDR3 region has 13 residues. The V segment lost 7 bases and the J segment 3 bases; nucleotides outside the gene matches: 4. This chain's CDR3 is CASGSGDYNEQFF. CDR3 DNA: TGTGCCAGCGGCAGCGGGGACTACAATGAGCAGTTCTTC. Complete variable domain (other parts from reference TRBV9 and TRBJ2-1): DSGVTQTPKHLITATGQRVTLRCSPRSGDLSVYWYQQSLDQGLQFLIQYYNGEERAKGNILERFSAQQFPDLHSELNLSSLELGDSALYFCASGSGDYNEQFFGPGTRLTVL.

The chain links TRBV2 to TRBJ2-7; D is ambiguous. Germline CDR1 SNHLY, CDR2 FYNNEI. Trimming pared 2 bases from V and 0 bases from J, leaving 2 bases between. The CDR3 extends over 12 amino acids. CDR3 DNA: TGTGCCAGCAGTGAACTCTCCTACGAGCAGTACTTC. As protein: CASSELSYEQYF.

The chain carries TRBV7-9 and TRBJ1-1; tentative D call: TRBD1 (6 bases). V was trimmed by 1 base and J by 4 bases, leaving 7 bases between them. Germline V gives CDR1 SEHNR, CDR2 FQNEAQ (reference sequence). The CDR3 has 13 amino acids. The CDR3 region is CASSLEDSTEAFF. CDR3 coding DNA: TGTGCCAGCAGCTTAGAGGACAGCACTGAAGCTTTCTTT.

The chain recombines TRBV30 with TRBJ1-4, with 8 nucleotides matching TRBD1. Germline lookup yields CDR1 GTSNPN and CDR2 SVGIG (reference sequence). This CDR3 comprises 17 residues. Trimming took 5 bases from V and 3 from J; bases not matched to a gene: 14. CDR3 sequence reads: CAWDKGTGFSANEKLFF. The CDR3 nucleotides are TGTGCCTGGGACAAGGGGACAGGCTTTTCGGCTAATGAAAAACTGTTTTTT.

CDR3 nucleotides: TGCGCCAGCAGCCAAGGGTGGAGGGCCGGGACCACATACGAGCAGTACTTC. Its translation: CASSQGWRAGTTYEQYF. This chain connects TRBV4-1 to TRBJ2-7; weak D call: TRBD2 (6 bases). V lost 1 base to trimming and J lost 4 bases, with 20 bases between them. This CDR3 spans 17 amino acids. The germline V gene has CDR1 MGHRA and CDR2 YSYEKL.

This clone was detected only once. This chain joins TRBV29-1 and TRBJ1-5; D is undetermined. V lost 4 bases and J lost 1, with 8 bases in between. Germline V CDR1 and CDR2: SQVTM, ANQGSEA. The CDR3 is 13 amino acids. The CDR3 region has the DNA TGCAGCGTTGGGTATACAAGCAATCAGCCCCAGCATTTT. This codes for CSVGYTSNQPQHF. Using reference TRBV29-1 and TRBJ1-5 for the parts outside the CDR3, the full variable domain is SAVISQKPSRDICQRGTSLTIQCQVDSQVTMMFWYRQQPGQSLTLIATANQGSEATYESGFVIDKFPISRPNLTFSTLTVSNMSPEDSSIYLCSVGYTSNQPQHFGDGTRLSIL.

The genes are TRBV11-3 and TRBJ2-7, with D uncertain. CDR3 length: 13 amino acids. V was pared by 1 base and J by 3 bases, with 7 bases between. The germline V gene has CDR1 SGHNT and CDR2 YENEEA. Here the CDR3 DNA reads TGTGCCAGCAGCTTAGGGAACAGCTACGAGCAGTACTTC. It is translated as CASSLGNSYEQYF.

This sequence joins TRBV5-1 and TRBJ1-2; tentative D call: TRBD1 (6 bases). This CDR3 has 14 amino acids. From germline, CDR1 is SGHRS and CDR2 YFSETQ. V was pared by 1 base and J by 3 bases, with 10 bases between. The CDR3 here is CASSLKGVDYGYTF. In nucleotides, the CDR3 is TGCGCCAGCAGCTTGAAGGGGGTGGACTATGGCTACACCTTC.

This chain uses TRBV19 with TRBJ1-2; D possibly corresponds to TRBD1 (5 bases). CDR1 and CDR2 from the germline V gene are LNHDA and SQIVND (reference sequence). V was clipped by 1 base and J by 4 bases, with 10 bases between them. The CDR3 is made up of 14 amino acids. CDR3 region: CASSIGGPGYGYTF. CDR3 DNA: TGTGCCAGTAGTATAGGGGGCCCTGGCTATGGCTACACCTTC. The full variable domain, its missing parts supplied by reference TRBV19 and TRBJ1-2, is DGGITQSPKYLFRKEGQNVTLSCEQNLNHDAMYWYRQDPGQGLRLIYYSQIVNDFQKGDIAEGYSVSREKKESFPLTVTSAQKNPTAFYLCASSIGGPGYGYTFGSGTRLTVV.

The chain is built from TRBV7-9 and TRBJ1-3, with D unresolved. The CDR3 spans 15 residues. The ends were cut back, 5 bases at V and 0 bases at J, with 11 bases in the middle. From germline, CDR1 is SEHNR and CDR2 FQNEAQ (reference sequence). The CDR3 nucleotides are TGTGCCAGCAGCCTAGGAGCTAACTCTGGAAACACCATATATTTT. Translation: CASSLGANSGNTIYF.

This clone showed up just a few times. This sequence joins TRBV6-5 and TRBJ1-5; D is perhaps TRBD1 (6 bases). Trimming took 4 bases from V and 9 from J, leaving 16 bases between them. The germline gives CDR1 MNHEY, CDR2 SVGAGI. The CDR3 loop spans 14 amino acids. CDR3 region: CASSSGQPAAPQHF. The DNA of the CDR3 is TGTGCCAGCAGTTCCGGACAGCCAGCGGCGCCCCAGCATTTT.

The chain links TRBV5-4 to TRBJ1-2; D is uncertain. The CDR3 has 14 residues. The V gene lost 0 bases and the J gene lost 3 bases, with 9 bases spanning the gap. The germline V gene has CDR1 SGHNT and CDR2 YYREEE (reference sequence). CDR3 in DNA: TGTGCCAGCAGCTTGGATGCAGCGCACTATGGCTACACCTTC. It yields the protein CASSLDAAHYGYTF.

V gene TRBV5-6 combines with J gene TRBJ2-2, with D unresolved. V dropped 0 bases and J dropped 0 bases, with 6 bases sitting between them. Germline assignment: CDR1 SGHDT and CDR2 YYEEEE. The CDR3 length is 15 residues. DNA for the CDR3: TGTGCCAGCAGCTTGGTAGATGCGAACACCGGGGAGCTGTTTTTT. It codes for CASSLVDANTGELFF.

This chain joins TRBV4-1 and TRBJ2-7, with 9 bases lining up with TRBD1. This CDR3 contains 15 residues. Germline CDR1 is MGHRA and CDR2 is YSYEKL. Germline trimming cut 1 base from V and 2 bases from J; bases unmatched to any gene: 3. CDR3 in amino acids: CASSQVGQGTYEQYF. CDR3 in DNA: TGCGCCAGCAGCCAAGTGGGACAGGGAACCTACGAGCAGTACTTC.

Concerning this clone: Other DNA sequences in the sample encode the same CDR3. CDR3 DNA: TGCGCCAGCAGTGAGCCGGGTGGAGACACTGAAGCTTTCTTT. It specifies CASSEPGGDTEAFF. The V and J genes are TRBV10-2 and TRBJ1-1; no clear D. V was cut by 2 bases and J by 3 bases, with 10 bases left in between. Germline V lookup: CDR1 WSHSY, CDR2 SAAADI. This CDR3 is built from 14 residues.

This clone has a single count. The rearrangement links TRBV11-2 to TRBJ1-2; tentatively, D is TRBD1 (5 bases). V dropped 1 base and J dropped 3 bases, with 9 bases sitting between them. This CDR3 spans 14 amino acids. Germline CDR1 reads SGHAT; CDR2 reads FQNNGV. CDR3 bases: TGTGCCAGCAGCTTAGTCGGGGGGGACTATGGCTACACCTTC. It is translated as CASSLVGGDYGYTF.

Worth noting for this clone: The sample has other DNA sequences that encode this CDR3 too. The chain recombines TRBV4-1 with TRBJ1-1, with 7 bases aligning to TRBD1. The CDR3 runs 14 residues. J gave up 2 bases and V 1 base, and 1 base lay outside the gene matches. Germline values: CDR1 MGHRA, CDR2 YSYEKL. CDR3 sequence: CASSQGQGNTEAFF. In DNA form, the CDR3 reads TGCGCCAGCAGCCAAGGACAGGGAAACACTGAAGCTTTCTTT.

V gene TRBV29-1 combines with J gene TRBJ1-1, with D tentatively TRBD1 (6 bases). The V end lost 7 bases, the J end lost 1 base, and 16 bases lay between the germline ends. The CDR3 spans 14 residues. The germline gives CDR1 SQVTM, CDR2 ANQGSEA. The CDR3 coding sequence is TGCAGCGCCGGGAGGGGGACACCGAACACTGAAGCTTTCTTT. Protein: CSAGRGTPNTEAFF.

The rearrangement uses TRBV19 and TRBJ1-5; D call uncertain. Germline lookup yields CDR1 LNHDA and CDR2 SQIVND (reference sequence). The CDR3 length is 15 residues. V dropped 3 bases and J dropped 0 bases, with 9 bases sitting between them. CDR3 sequence reads: CASSIKSYSNQPQHF. CDR3 bases: TGTGCCAGTAGTATCAAGAGTTATAGCAATCAGCCCCAGCATTTT.

The chain uses TRBV4-1 and TRBJ1-4; 8 nucleotides line up with TRBD1. The CDR3 has 16 amino acids. Losses at the gene ends were 1 base for V and 6 bases for J; bases not matched to a gene: 7. From germline, CDR1 is MGHRA and CDR2 YSYEKL. This CDR3 reads CASSQVDRGPDEKLFF. CDR3 in DNA: TGCGCCAGCAGCCAAGTCGACAGGGGTCCCGATGAAAAACTGTTTTTT.

The V and J genes are TRBV5-1 and TRBJ1-2; 8 bases match TRBD1. Trimming at V came to 3 bases and at J to 8 bases, leaving 6 bases not matched to a gene. The germline V gene has CDR1 SGHRS and CDR2 YFSETQ. The CDR3 runs 13 residues. The CDR3 DNA reads TGCGCCAGCAGCTCGCCGGACAGGGACGGCTACACCTTC. It yields the protein CASSSPDRDGYTF.

The J gene is TRBJ1-5, the V gene TRBV19, with 7 bases matching TRBD1. The length of the CDR3 is 13 residues. The junction had 5 bases not matched to a gene; V was cut back by 5 bases and J by 7 bases. Germline CDR1 and CDR2: LNHDA and SQIVND (reference sequence). The CDR3 loop is CASSRDREQPQHF. CDR3 DNA: TGTGCCAGTAGTCGAGACAGGGAGCAGCCCCAGCATTTT. The full variable domain, its missing parts supplied by reference TRBV19 and TRBJ1-5, is DGGITQSPKYLFRKEGQNVTLSCEQNLNHDAMYWYRQDPGQGLRLIYYSQIVNDFQKGDIAEGYSVSREKKESFPLTVTSAQKNPTAFYLCASSRDREQPQHFGDGTRLSIL.